The 3 T cell receptor beta chains below were found in one sample sequenced in a study of blood T cells in healthy people across ages. A J-beta primer mix and a sample-barcoded 5' primer were used in a second PCR of about 7 to 12 cycles. Each CDR3 protein is one row after TCRdb ran MiXCR on the 5' RACE reads. The sample has 1,500,000 or so distinct CDR3 sequences, almost 60% seen once. Specimen: blood. The receptors come from a man between 18 and 29 years old in good health.

In its sample, this clonotype was seen a few times. The chain joins TRBV5-1 to TRBJ2-7; D ambiguous. Germline loops: CDR1 SGHRS, CDR2 YFSETQ. Trimming stripped 0 bases from V and 3 bases from J, with 7 bases between. The CDR3 spans 13 residues. The CDR3 DNA is TGCGCCAGCAGCTTGGACATTTACTACGAGCAGTACTTC. This translates into CASSLDIYYEQYF.

This clonotype was seen a few times. The CDR3 loop reads CASRPYSTDTQYF. The CDR3 DNA reads as TGTGCCAGCAGACCTTACAGCACAGATACGCAGTATTTT. This rearrangement joins TRBV27 to TRBJ2-3; no clear D gene. The V gene lost 6 bases and the J gene lost 0 bases, with 7 bases spanning the gap. The CDR3 is made up of 13 amino acids. Per germline, CDR1 MNHEY and CDR2 SMNVEV (reference sequence).

This clonotype came up a few times. The chain combines TRBV29-1 with TRBJ2-3, with 10 bases fitting TRBD2. Germline V gives CDR1 SQVTM, CDR2 ANQGSEA. The trim removed 6 bases at V and 10 bases at J, leaving 13 bases unmatched. CDR3 length: 14 amino acids. CDR3 region: CSVRLAGLSRAQYF. CDR3 coding DNA: TGCAGCGTACGACTAGCGGGTCTATCTCGGGCGCAGTATTTT.